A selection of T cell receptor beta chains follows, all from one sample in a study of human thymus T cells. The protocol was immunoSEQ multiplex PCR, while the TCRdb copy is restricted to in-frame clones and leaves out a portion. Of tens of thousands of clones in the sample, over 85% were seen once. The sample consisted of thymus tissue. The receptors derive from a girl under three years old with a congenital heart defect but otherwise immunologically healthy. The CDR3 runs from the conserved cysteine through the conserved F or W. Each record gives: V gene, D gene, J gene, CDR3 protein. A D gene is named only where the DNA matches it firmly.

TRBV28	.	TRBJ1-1	CASGPHGMNTEAFF
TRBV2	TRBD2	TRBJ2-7	CASSPTSGPTYEQYF
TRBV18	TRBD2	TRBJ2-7	CASSTEGLAGYEQYF
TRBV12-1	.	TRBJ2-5	CASSFPRLAEETQYF
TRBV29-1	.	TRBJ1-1	CSDGVPAEAFF
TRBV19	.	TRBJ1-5	CASKERENQPQHF
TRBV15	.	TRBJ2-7	CATSPRQVSSYEQYF
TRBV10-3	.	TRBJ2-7	CAISVASGGNEQYF
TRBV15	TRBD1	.	CATSRDPPLRQGDEQYF
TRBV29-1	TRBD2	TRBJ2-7	CSVALAGAGYEQYF
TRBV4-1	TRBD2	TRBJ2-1	CASSQEAQAGDFAPYNEQFF
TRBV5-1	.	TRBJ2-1	CASSLAVRPPNEQFF
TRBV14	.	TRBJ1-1	CASRAQDVSHTEAFF
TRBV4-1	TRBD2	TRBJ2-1	CASSQSGLNPSEQFF
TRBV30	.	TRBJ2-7	CAWSVRDLVPYEQYF
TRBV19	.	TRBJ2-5	CASSSNGEETQYF
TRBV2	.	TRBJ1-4	CASSDLLTGGEKLFF
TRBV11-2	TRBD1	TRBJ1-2	CASSSGRDRNPFYTF
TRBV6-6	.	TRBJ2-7	CASSYSSRGEQYF
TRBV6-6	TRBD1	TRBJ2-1	CASSPGTEGNEQFF
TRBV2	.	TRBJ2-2	CASSTGWVNTGELFF
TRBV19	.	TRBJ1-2	CASFSRVANYGYTF
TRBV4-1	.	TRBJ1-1	CASSQGNRGRRNTEAFF
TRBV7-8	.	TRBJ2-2	CASSLVWGQNTGELFF
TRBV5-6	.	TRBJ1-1	CASSLDSLNTEAFF
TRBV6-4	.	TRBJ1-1	CASNPNRTGRRKENTEAFF